A selection of T cell receptor beta chains follows, all from one sample in a study of blood T cell repertoires in COVID-19. TCRdb's copy holds only in-frame clones and misses some; the assay was immunoSEQ multiplex PCR. The data show around 80,000 clones, roughly four fifths seen once. The sample comprised peripheral blood. The receptors come from an older man with acute or convalescent COVID-19. CDR3s include the opening cysteine and the closing phenylalanine or tryptophan. The order of the fields is D gene, V gene, clone size, J gene, CDR3 length, CDR3 protein, CDR3 DNA. A D gene is named only where the DNA matches it firmly. A clone size is listed for some rows: how often the clone was seen (once, few, many), or a class if it is expanded.

D: TRBD2
V: TRBV3-1/TRBV3-2
size: .
J: TRBJ2-3
length: 15
CDR3: CASSGDGGFTDTQYF
DNA: TGTGCCAGCAGCGGAGACGGGGGGTTCACAGATACGCAGTATTTT

D: TRBD1
V: TRBV5-4
size: few
J: TRBJ2-7
length: 11
CDR3: CATGQGAEQYF
DNA: TGTGCCACTGGACAGGGGGCCGAGCAGTACTTC

D: .
V: TRBV5-1
size: .
J: TRBJ2-3
length: 16
CDR3: CASSLGTGGPQDTQYF
DNA: TGCGCCAGCAGCTTGGGGACCGGGGGGCCTCAAGATACGCAGTATTTT

D: TRBD1
V: TRBV19
size: .
J: TRBJ2-7
length: 15
CDR3: CASSIEGQGTYEQYF
DNA: TGTGCCAGTAGTATAGAAGGACAGGGGACCTACGAGCAGTACTTC

D: .
V: TRBV10-1
size: few
J: TRBJ2-7
length: 13
CDR3: CASSDQGSYEQYF
DNA: TGCGCCAGCAGTGACCAGGGATCCTACGAGCAGTACTTC

D: .
V: TRBV5-8
size: .
J: TRBJ1-1
length: 14
CDR3: CASSRQQGGTEAFF
DNA: TGTGCCAGCAGCCGACAACAGGGTGGCACTGAAGCTTTCTTT

D: .
V: TRBV19
size: .
J: TRBJ2-5
length: 14
CDR3: CASSIGAGSETQYF
DNA: TGTGCCAGTAGTATTGGGGCAGGGTCGGAGACCCAGTACTTC

D: .
V: TRBV5-6
size: .
J: TRBJ1-5
length: 14
CDR3: CASSIHRDNQPQHF
DNA: TGTGCCAGCAGCATCCACAGGGACAATCAGCCCCAGCATTTT

D: .
V: TRBV19
size: .
J: TRBJ1-6
length: 13
CDR3: CASRQELDSPLHF
DNA: TGTGCCAGTCGACAGGAATTGGATTCACCCCTCCACTTT

D: .
V: TRBV7-3
size: once
J: TRBJ2-6
length: 17
CDR3: CASSSTGLSSGANVLTF
DNA: TGTGCCAGCAGCTCCACAGGGCTCAGCTCTGGGGCCAACGTCCTGACTTTC

D: TRBD1
V: TRBV2
size: .
J: TRBJ2-3
length: 15
CDR3: CASSPGQGADRFQYF
DNA: TGTGCCAGCAGCCCGGGACAGGGGGCCGATCGTTTCCAGTATTTT

D: .
V: TRBV12-3/TRBV12-4
size: .
J: TRBJ2-5
length: 13
CDR3: CASSWAGQETQYF
DNA: TGTGCCAGCAGTTGGGCAGGCCAGGAGACCCAGTACTTC

D: .
V: TRBV29-1
size: few
J: TRBJ1-1
length: 13
CDR3: CSVEGQLNTEAFF
DNA: TGCAGCGTGGAAGGACAGCTGAACACTGAAGCTTTCTTT

D: TRBD1
V: TRBV6-5
size: .
J: TRBJ1-1
length: 15
CDR3: CASSPRTGGNTEAFF
DNA: TGTGCCAGCAGTCCGCGGACAGGGGGGAACACTGAAGCTTTCTTT

D: TRBD1
V: TRBV20-1
size: .
J: TRBJ1-2
length: 11
CDR3: CSGGQVYGYTF
DNA: TGCAGTGGCGGACAGGTCTATGGCTACACCTTC

D: .
V: TRBV25-1
size: .
J: TRBJ2-3
length: 12
CDR3: CAVEGRTDTQYF
DNA: TGTGCCGTGGAGGGGCGGACAGATACGCAGTATTTT

D: .
V: TRBV5-1
size: .
J: TRBJ1-2
length: 12
CDR3: CASSPGQYGYTF
DNA: TGCGCCAGCAGCCCTGGACAGTATGGCTACACCTTC

D: .
V: TRBV5-1
size: .
J: TRBJ2-3
length: 15
CDR3: CASSYGGTGTDTQYF
DNA: TGCGCCAGCTCCTATGGGGGGACGGGCACAGATACGCAGTATTTT

D: .
V: TRBV6-2/TRBV6-3
size: once
J: TRBJ2-3
length: 12
CDR3: CASSPNTDTQYF
DNA: TGTGCCAGCAGTCCAAACACAGATACGCAGTATTTT

D: TRBD1
V: TRBV19
size: few
J: TRBJ1-5
length: 15
CDR3: CASSTGQGYNQPQHF
DNA: TGTGCCAGTAGTACGGGACAGGGTTACAATCAGCCCCAGCATTTT

D: TRBD1
V: TRBV5-1
size: .
J: TRBJ1-1
length: 17
CDR3: CASSRNPLGQGNTEAFF
DNA: TGCGCCAGCAGCCGCAACCCCCTGGGACAGGGGAACACTGAAGCTTTCTTT

D: .
V: TRBV24-1
size: .
J: TRBJ1-4
length: 16
CDR3: CATSDLESGPNEKLFF
DNA: TGTGCCACCAGTGATTTGGAGTCAGGCCCAAATGAAAAACTGTTTTTT

D: .
V: TRBV9
size: .
J: TRBJ1-1
length: 15
CDR3: CASSVAGQGGTEAFF
DNA: TGTGCCAGCAGCGTAGCTGGGCAGGGAGGGACTGAAGCTTTCTTT

D: .
V: TRBV2
size: .
J: TRBJ1-6
length: 14
CDR3: CASRAGGAGSPLHF
DNA: TGTGCCAGCAGGGCGGGGGGCGCAGGGTCACCCCTCCATTTT

D: TRBD1
V: TRBV6-5
size: few
J: TRBJ1-1
length: 15
CDR3: CASTRIWTGNTEAFF
DNA: TGTGCCAGCACCCGAATCTGGACAGGGAACACTGAAGCTTTCTTT

D: .
V: TRBV7-8
size: .
J: TRBJ2-1
length: 13
CDR3: CASSLGGGNEQFF
DNA: TGTGCCAGCAGCTTAGGAGGGGGCAATGAGCAGTTCTTC

D: .
V: TRBV25-1
size: .
J: TRBJ1-2
length: 12
CDR3: CASSEQGYGYTF
DNA: TGTGCCAGCAGTGAACAGGGCTATGGCTACACCTTC

D: .
V: TRBV9
size: .
J: TRBJ1-5
length: 15
CDR3: CASSVGGGDNQPQHF
DNA: TGTGCCAGCAGCGTCGGAGGGGGGGACAATCAGCCCCAGCATTTT

D: .
V: TRBV19
size: few
J: TRBJ1-1
length: 13
CDR3: CASSENSRIEAFF
DNA: TGTGCCAGTAGCGAGAACAGCCGCATTGAAGCTTTCTTT

D: .
V: TRBV6-6
size: .
J: TRBJ2-2
length: 14
CDR3: CASTPLSNTGELFF
DNA: TGTGCCAGCACCCCCCTTTCGAACACCGGGGAGCTGTTTTTT

D: .
V: TRBV7-9
size: .
J: TRBJ2-3
length: 13
CDR3: CASTRGDTDTQYF
DNA: TGTGCCAGCACCCGGGGAGACACAGATACGCAGTATTTT

D: .
V: TRBV27
size: .
J: TRBJ1-1
length: 15
CDR3: CASSLFSSLNTEAFF
DNA: TGTGCCAGCAGTTTATTCAGTTCCCTGAACACTGAAGCTTTCTTT